The TCR beta chain under discussion was sequenced for a study of post-analysis software for immune sequencing data. Study observations and caveats: Higher frequency in patients than in controls was seen for a handful of TRBV segments, with TRBV5-6, TRBV5-1 and TRBV20-1 among them. Co-batched samples clustered tightly together by F measure.

This CDR3 spans 16 amino acids. The V segment lost 5 bases and the J segment 2 bases; nucleotides outside the gene matches: 11. Per germline, CDR1 LGHNT and CDR2 FRNRAP. Note on this clonotype: Its cognate antigen is unknown.

TCR beta cDNA libraries had unique molecular identifiers. TCRdb fed the PCR reads into MiXCR, producing one record per CDR3 protein. Here the sample spans about 820,000 distinct CDR3 sequences, roughly 58% being singletons. The clonotype was recovered from a girl aged 5 to 17 with multiple sclerosis. Specimen: blood. V is TRBV12-5 and J is TRBJ1-2; 7 bases align to TRBD1. CDR3 nucleotides: TGTGCTAGTGGTACCCTAGGACAGGACCGAAACTATGGCTACACCTTC. It yields the protein CASGTLGQDRNYGYTF.